This T cell receptor beta chain was observed in a study of beta chain features in type 1 diabetes. This clone was counted between two and nine times. Its matching antigen is unknown. TCRB transcripts that were expressed got sequenced, as all of the isolated RNA had been reverse transcribed. Data came from immunoSEQ multiplex PCR; TCRdb stores just in-frame clones and leaves some out. The table records around 180,000 clones, approximately 7.8% of them present only once. Whole-study results and caveats: In every one of the four CD4+ subsets, TCRB CDR3s were moderately but significantly shorter in Type 1 diabetes patients.

This TCR came from a woman in her forties with type 1 diabetes. Sequencing used central memory CD4+ T cells from blood.

As DNA, the CDR3 is TGTGCCAGCAGCTTGGTAAACAATGAGCAGTTCTTC. It translates to CASSLVNNEQFF. This rearrangement joins TRBV5-4 to TRBJ2-1, with D uncertain. The length of the CDR3 is 12 residues. Trimming stripped 0 bases from V and 5 bases from J, with 3 bases between. The germline CDR1 and CDR2 sequences are SGHNT and YYREEE (reference sequence).